The clone carrying this T cell receptor (beta chain) turned up a few times. The antigen is not known. The CDR3 covers 16 residues. Deletions cut 7 bases from V and 3 bases from J, with 21 bases between. The germline CDR1 and CDR2 sequences are MNHEY and SVGEGT. In TCRdb, the RT-PCR reads were re-called with MiXCR into one record per CDR3 protein. The sample consists of about 480,000 distinct CDR3 sequences, roughly 9.7% of them appearing once. This sample is drawn from a study of response to subunit inactivated influenza vaccine. Findings of the study overall: Few new T cells, the authors suggested, are recruited by each seasonal influenza vaccination.

The chain joins TRBV6-2 or TRBV6-3 to TRBJ1-1; D call uncertain. This material consisted of PBMCs from blood, taken roughly 48 days after vaccination. The TCR was taken from a man over 45 who received an inactivated influenza vaccine. The CDR3 sequence: CASNHGTLLGYTEAFF. In nucleotides, the CDR3 is TGTGCCAGCAATCATGGAACCCTGCTGGGCTACACTGAAGCTTTCTTT.